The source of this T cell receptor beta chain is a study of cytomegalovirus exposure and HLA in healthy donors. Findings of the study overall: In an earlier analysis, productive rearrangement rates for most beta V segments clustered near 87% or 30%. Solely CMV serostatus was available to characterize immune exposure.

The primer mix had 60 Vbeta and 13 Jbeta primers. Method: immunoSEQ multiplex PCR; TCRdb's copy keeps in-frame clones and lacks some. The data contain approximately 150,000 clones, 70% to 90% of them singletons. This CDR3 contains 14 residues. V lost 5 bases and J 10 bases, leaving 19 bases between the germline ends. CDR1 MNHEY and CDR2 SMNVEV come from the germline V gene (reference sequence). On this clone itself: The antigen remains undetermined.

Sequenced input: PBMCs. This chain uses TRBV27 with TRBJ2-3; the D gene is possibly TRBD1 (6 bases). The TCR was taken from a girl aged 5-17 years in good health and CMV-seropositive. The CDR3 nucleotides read TGTGCCAGCAGTCCAGGGTCTGGGGGCCATGCGCAGTATTTT. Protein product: CASSPGSGGHAQYF.